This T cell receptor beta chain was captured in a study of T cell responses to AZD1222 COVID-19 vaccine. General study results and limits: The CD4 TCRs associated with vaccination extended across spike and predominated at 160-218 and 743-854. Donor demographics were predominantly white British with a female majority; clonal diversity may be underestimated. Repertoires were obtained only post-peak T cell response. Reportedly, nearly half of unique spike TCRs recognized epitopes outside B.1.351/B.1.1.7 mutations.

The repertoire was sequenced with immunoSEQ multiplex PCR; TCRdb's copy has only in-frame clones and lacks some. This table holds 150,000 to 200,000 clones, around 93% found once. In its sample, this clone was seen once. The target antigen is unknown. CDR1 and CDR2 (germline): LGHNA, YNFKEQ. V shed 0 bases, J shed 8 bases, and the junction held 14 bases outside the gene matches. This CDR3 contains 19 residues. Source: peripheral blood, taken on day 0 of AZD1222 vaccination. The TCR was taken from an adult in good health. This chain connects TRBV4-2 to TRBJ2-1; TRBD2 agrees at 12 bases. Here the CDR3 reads CASSQDGGRLAGVGDEQFF. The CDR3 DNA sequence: TGTGCCAGCAGCCAAGATGGGGGCCGACTAGCGGGAGTAGGTGATGAGCAGTTCTTC.